Listed below are T cell receptor beta chains from one sample, sequenced in a study of T cells in Graves' hyperthyroidism and ophthalmopathy. TCRdb processed the multiplex PCR reads anew with MiXCR; each CDR3 protein has one entry. In the table there are more than 550,000 distinct CDR3 sequences, about 19% of which are singletons. Sequencing input: blood. The source is a woman aged 45-59 years with Graves' hyperthyroidism that later progressed to Graves' ophthalmopathy. Both conserved end residues are part of each CDR3. The D gene is left open where the match is weak. The listing skips clone size in some rows; elsewhere it reads once, few, many or a size class.

clone size,J gene,V gene,D gene,CDR3 protein,CDR3 DNA
many,TRBJ2-5,TRBV3-1,TRBD1,CASSQAGGRQETQYF,TGTGCCAGCAGCCAGGCAGGGGGCCGGCAAGAGACCCAGTACTTC
few,TRBJ1-2,TRBV15,NA,CATSRGVNYGYTF,TGTGCCACCAGCAGGGGAGTTAACTATGGCTACACCTTC
few,TRBJ1-2,TRBV19,NA,CASMNRRDGPNYGYTF,TGTGCCAGTATGAACCGGCGGGACGGGCCTAACTATGGCTACACCTTC
many,TRBJ1-4,TRBV3-1,NA,CASSHYRVDGEKLFF,TGTGCCAGCAGCCACTACAGGGTAGATGGGGAAAAACTGTTTTTT
many,TRBJ2-3,TRBV20-1,TRBD2,CSASSSGGPTDTQYF,TGCAGTGCTAGCTCTAGCGGGGGGCCCACAGATACGCAGTATTTT
once,TRBJ1-5,TRBV20-1,TRBD1,CSASLTGVENSNQPQHF,TGCAGTGCTAGTCTGACAGGGGTGGAGAATAGCAATCAGCCCCAGCATTTT
NA,TRBJ2-3,TRBV13,TRBD2,CASSHQAGELTDTQYF,TGTGCCAGCAGCCACCAAGCGGGGGAGCTCACAGATACGCAGTATTTT
many,TRBJ1-1,TRBV20-1,TRBD1,CSARGDRSNTEAFF,TGCAGTGCTAGAGGGGACAGGAGTAACACTGAAGCTTTCTTT
many,TRBJ2-5,TRBV2,TRBD2,CASSEQRGPQETQYF,TGTGCCAGCAGTGAGCAGCGGGGGCCCCAAGAGACCCAGTACTTC
many,TRBJ2-7,TRBV30,NA,CACIEGGEQYF,TGTGCCTGTATCGAAGGGGGCGAGCAGTACTTC
few,TRBJ2-5,TRBV2,NA,CAGTDLGETQYF,TGTGCCGGCACGGACCTGGGGGAGACCCAGTACTTC
many,TRBJ2-3,TRBV5-5,NA,CASSLAREAVADTQYF,TGTGCCAGCAGCTTGGCCAGAGAAGCGGTGGCTGATACGCAGTATTTT
NA,TRBJ2-3,TRBV4-1,NA,CASSPPPDELNTDTQYF,TGCGCCAGCAGCCCGCCCCCGGACGAGTTAAACACAGATACGCAGTATTTT
NA,TRBJ2-7,TRBV11-2,NA,CASSLGQSWGEQYF,TGTGCCAGCAGCTTAGGGCAGAGCTGGGGCGAGCAGTACTTC
few,TRBJ2-2,TRBV5-8,NA,CASSSGRVRELFF,TGTGCCAGCAGCTCTGGAAGGGTGAGGGAGCTGTTTTTT
NA,TRBJ1-6,TRBV19,TRBD1,CASGRDRELTPLHF,TGTGCCAGTGGCCGGGACAGGGAATTGACACCCCTCCACTTT
many,TRBJ1-1,TRBV11-3,NA,CASSYRRGAEAFF,TGTGCCAGCAGCTATAGACGGGGCGCTGAAGCTTTCTTT
many,TRBJ2-7,TRBV3-1,TRBD2,CASSPTTAGGFPLYEQYF,TGTGCCAGCAGCCCCACAACAGCGGGGGGCTTCCCCCTCTACGAGCAGTACTTC
many,TRBJ2-5,TRBV4-1,NA,CASSQRVVPKETQYF,TGCGCCAGCAGCCAGAGAGTAGTCCCCAAAGAGACCCAGTACTTC
few,TRBJ2-3,TRBV5-1,NA,CASSPVDSTDTQYF,TGCGCCAGCAGCCCGGTGGACAGCACAGATACGCAGTATTTT
NA,TRBJ1-1,TRBV6-1,TRBD1,CASRATLTGDAEAFF,TGTGCCAGCAGGGCAACCCTAACAGGGGACGCTGAAGCTTTCTTT
few,TRBJ1-2,TRBV15,NA,CATSRVTENYGYTF,TGTGCCACCAGCAGAGTGACGGAAAACTATGGCTACACCTTC
many,TRBJ1-1,TRBV7-8,NA,CASSQLNTEAFF,TGTGCCAGCAGCCAACTAAACACTGAAGCTTTCTTT
NA,TRBJ2-1,TRBV6-2/TRBV6-3,TRBD1,CASCLSRGQGLWNEQFF,TGTGCCAGCTGCTTGTCTAGGGGACAGGGTTTGTGGAATGAGCAGTTCTTC
few,TRBJ1-5,TRBV11-2,NA,CASSLDSTADYQPQHF,TGTGCCAGCAGCTTAGATAGTACGGCAGACTATCAGCCCCAGCATTTT
many,TRBJ2-5,TRBV2,NA,CAITPRGAGSETQYF,TGTGCCATCACACCTAGAGGGGCAGGGAGTGAGACCCAGTACTTC
many,TRBJ1-1,TRBV3-1,NA,CASSRGTEAFF,TGTGCCAGCAGCCGGGGCACTGAAGCTTTCTTT
few,TRBJ1-1,TRBV7-3,NA,CASSIDRASNTEAFF,TGTGCCAGCAGCATAGACCGGGCCAGCAACACTGAAGCTTTCTTT
NA,TRBJ1-2,TRBV13,NA,CASSFTGFDGYTF,TGTGCCAGCAGCTTCACGGGTTTTGACGGCTACACCTTC
many,TRBJ1-1,TRBV18,NA,CASSPPRGLGTEAFF,TGTGCCAGCTCACCACCACGCGGGCTGGGCACTGAAGCTTTCTTT
many,TRBJ2-2,TRBV20-1,TRBD1,CSAEGDRGPWNTGELFF,TGCAGTGCTGAGGGGGACAGGGGGCCTTGGAACACCGGGGAGCTGTTTTTT
NA,TRBJ2-3,TRBV7-3,NA,CASSFVYF,TGTGCCAGCAGCTTTGTGTATTTT
NA,TRBJ2-5,TRBV30,TRBD2,CAFLGGKETQYF,TGTGCCTTTCTCGGGGGGAAAGAGACCCAGTACTTC
few,TRBJ1-6,TRBV25-1,NA,CASSEPGTGHSPLHF,TGTGCCAGCAGTGAACCCGGGACGGGACATTCACCCCTCCACTTT
many,TRBJ2-7,TRBV7-3,NA,CASSLKSDSGVYEQYF,TGTGCCAGCAGCTTAAAGTCGGACAGTGGAGTATATGAGCAGTACTTC
few,TRBJ1-2,TRBV7-9,TRBD1,CASSITGDYGYTF,TGTGCCAGCAGCATCACAGGGGACTATGGCTACACCTTC
few,TRBJ2-2,TRBV9,NA,CASSVGGDTGELFF,TGTGCCAGCAGCGTAGGAGGGGATACCGGGGAGCTGTTTTTT
many,TRBJ2-5,TRBV6-2/TRBV6-3,NA,CASSYLSETQYF,TGTGCCAGCAGTTACCTTTCTGAGACCCAGTACTTC
many,TRBJ2-2,TRBV18,NA,CASSPYTGELFF,TGTGCCAGCTCACCGTACACCGGGGAGCTGTTTTTT
NA,TRBJ1-6,TRBV4-1,NA,CASSPGLYTHSPLHF,TGCGCCAGCAGCCCGGGACTGTACACGCATTCACCCCTCCACTTT
many,TRBJ1-1,TRBV7-6,NA,CASSSPDTEAFF,TGTGCCAGCAGCTCGCCGGACACTGAAGCTTTCTTT
NA,TRBJ1-1,TRBV20-1,TRBD1,CSARQTGVKTEAFF,TGCAGTGCTAGACAGACAGGGGTAAAAACTGAAGCTTTCTTT
few,TRBJ1-4,TRBV27,NA,CASRPLVKTNEKLFF,TGTGCCAGCAGACCATTGGTTAAAACTAATGAAAAACTGTTTTTT
many,TRBJ1-4,TRBV6-6,NA,CASSYSHPGRSNEKLFF,TGTGCCAGCAGTTACTCACACCCGGGACGGAGTAATGAAAAACTGTTTTTT
NA,TRBJ2-2,TRBV12-3/TRBV12-4,TRBD2,CAAQRGPSGNTGELFF,TGTGCCGCTCAGCGGGGGCCTAGCGGCAACACCGGGGAGCTGTTTTTT
few,TRBJ2-3,TRBV19,TRBD2,CASSGLAGSTDTQYF,TGTGCCAGTAGTGGGCTAGCGGGGTCCACAGATACGCAGTATTTT
many,TRBJ1-1,TRBV18,NA,CASSHDKGGGLMNTEAFF,TGTGCCAGCTCACATGACAAAGGGGGTGGACTCATGAACACTGAAGCTTTCTTT
many,TRBJ1-1,TRBV18,TRBD1,CASSLKSGGFTEAFF,TGTGCCAGCTCTCTCAAGTCAGGGGGTTTCACTGAAGCTTTCTTT
many,TRBJ2-5,TRBV12-3/TRBV12-4,NA,CASSRPPGQEETQYF,TGTGCCAGCAGTCGCCCCCCGGGACAAGAAGAGACCCAGTACTTC
many,TRBJ2-1,TRBV7-9,TRBD2,CASSSPGLAGGPSYNEQFF,TGTGCCAGCAGCTCTCCGGGACTAGCGGGGGGGCCCTCCTACAATGAGCAGTTCTTC
NA,TRBJ1-2,TRBV24-1,NA,CATSASGASANYGYTF,TGTGCCACCAGTGCCTCAGGGGCGAGTGCCAACTATGGCTACACCTTC
NA,TRBJ2-2,TRBV30,NA,CAWTATGELFF,TGTGCCTGGACTGCCACCGGGGAGCTGTTTTTT
many,TRBJ1-1,TRBV6-1,NA,CASRRATQREAFF,TGTGCCAGCAGACGGGCCACCCAGCGTGAAGCTTTCTTT
many,TRBJ1-2,TRBV7-8,NA,CASSPDGAVDYGYTF,TGTGCCAGCAGCCCAGATGGGGCTGTCGACTATGGCTACACCTTC
few,TRBJ2-1,TRBV19,NA,CASSILGSSYNEQFF,TGTGCCAGTAGTATCCTCGGGTCCTCCTACAATGAGCAGTTCTTC